Presented here are 15 T cell receptor beta chains from one specimen sequenced in a study of blood T cell repertoires in COVID-19. Libraries were prepared by immunoSEQ multiplex PCR; TCRdb keeps only in-frame clonotypes and omits some of them. Among about 250,000 clones, approximately 85% were seen once, and the ten largest hold approximately 9%. The sequenced sample consisted of PBMCs or T cells enriched from blood (not recorded which). The receptors originated from a woman in her forties or fifties with acute COVID-19.

V gene TRBV15 combines with J gene TRBJ1-1; D gene unclear. The V end was cut by 4 bases, the J end by 5 bases, with 20 bases between. There are 16 residues in the CDR3. In germline, CDR1 is LNHNV, CDR2 YYDKDF (reference sequence). In DNA form, the CDR3 reads TGTGCCACCAGCACTAAGGTGGCAGGCCGCGGGACTGAAGCTTTCTTT. This encodes CATSTKVAGRGTEAFF.

The rearrangement joins TRBV6-4 to TRBJ2-1; 8 nucleotides match TRBD2. V lost 4 bases to trimming and J lost 4 bases; unmatched junction nucleotides: 3. CDR1 and CDR2 from the germline V gene are MRHNA and SNTAGT. The CDR3 covers 14 residues. In DNA, the CDR3 is TGTGCCAGCAGTGTAGCTAGCGGGTACAATGAGCAGTTCTTC. It encodes CASSVASGYNEQFF.

V gene TRBV29-1 combines with J gene TRBJ2-5; 9 positions agree with TRBD1. Germline V gene lookup returns CDR1 SQVTM and CDR2 ANQGSEA. The CDR3 spans 14 residues. V was clipped by 4 bases and J by 4 bases; unmatched bases: 7. This chain's CDR3 is CSVGTGDGRETQYF. The CDR3 DNA reads TGCAGCGTTGGGACAGGGGACGGCAGAGAGACCCAGTACTTC. Combining the CDR3 with reference TRBV29-1 and TRBJ2-5 gives the whole variable domain SAVISQKPSRDICQRGTSLTIQCQVDSQVTMMFWYRQQPGQSLTLIATANQGSEATYESGFVIDKFPISRPNLTFSTLTVSNMSPEDSSIYLCSVGTGDGRETQYFGPGTRLLVL.

The chain joins TRBV19 to TRBJ1-5; D is ambiguous. The germline V gene has CDR1 LNHDA and CDR2 SQIVND (reference sequence). Trimming took 4 bases from V and 7 from J, leaving 11 bases between them. The CDR3 length is 13 residues. CDR3 in amino acids: CASSTQRGQPQHF. CDR3 nucleotide sequence: TGTGCCAGTAGTACCCAGCGAGGGCAGCCCCAGCATTTT.

V is TRBV6-1 and J is TRBJ2-2; D is possibly TRBD1 (5 bases). This CDR3 comprises 14 residues. The germline gives CDR1 MNHNS, CDR2 SASEGT. With 3 bases removed from V and 5 bases from J, the gap between germline ends came to 10 bases. The CDR3 sequence is CASSDQGWTGELFF. The CDR3 DNA follows: TGTGCCAGCAGTGACCAGGGTTGGACCGGGGAGCTGTTTTTT.

The V and J genes are TRBV5-6 and TRBJ1-2; D might be TRBD1 (6 bases). This CDR3 is built from 15 residues. The ends were cut back, 4 bases at V and 0 bases at J, with 13 bases in the middle. Germline loops: CDR1 SGHDT, CDR2 YYEEEE. Written as DNA, the CDR3 is TGTGCCAGCAGCCTCTACACAGGGACTAACTATGGCTACACCTTC. Protein product: CASSLYTGTNYGYTF.

The V call is TRBV6-6, the J call TRBJ1-2, with D possibly matching TRBD1 (6 bases). The germline V and J ends were trimmed by 6 bases and 4 bases, with 21 bases remaining between them. CDR3 length: 16 amino acids. Germline assignment: CDR1 MNHNY and CDR2 SVGAGI (reference sequence). The CDR3: CASRPLRTGIGYGYTF. CDR3 DNA: TGTGCCAGCAGGCCTTTACGAACAGGGATCGGCTATGGCTACACCTTC.

This chain connects TRBV3-1 (or the pseudogene TRBV3-2) to TRBJ2-1; 12 bases match TRBD2. Germline-derived CDR1 and CDR2 are LGHDT and YNNKEL (reference sequence). Trimming took 4 bases from V and 8 from J; bases not matched to a gene: 12. The CDR3 runs to 17 residues. CDR3 nucleotide sequence: TGTGCCAGCAGCCGGACTAGCGGGGCCCCGGCTGGCGATGAGCAGTTCTTC. Its protein is CASSRTSGAPAGDEQFF.

The genes are TRBV2 and TRBJ1-4; TRBD1 agrees at 7 bases. With 7 bases clipped from V and 3 bases from J, the junction kept 5 bases outside the gene matches. The CDR3 contains 14 residues. Germline-derived CDR1 and CDR2 are SNHLY and FYNNEI. Here the CDR3 DNA reads TGTGCCAGCATACAGGGGTCGCCTAATGAAAAACTGTTTTTT. Translating it yields CASIQGSPNEKLFF.

The chain recombines TRBV7-2 with TRBJ1-6; TRBD1 agrees at 7 bases. V lost 3 bases to trimming and J lost 7 bases; unmatched junction nucleotides: 9. This CDR3 has 16 residues. Germline lookup yields CDR1 SGHTA and CDR2 FQGNSA. As DNA, the CDR3 is TGTGCCAGCAGCTTGCGACAGGGTGGAGGAAATTCACCCCTCCACTTT. Amino acids: CASSLRQGGGNSPLHF.

This chain links TRBV5-1 with TRBJ1-5, with TRBD1 matching over 7 bases. The V gene's germline CDR1 is SGHRS and CDR2 YFSETQ. Trimming at V came to 1 base and at J to 0 bases, leaving 1 base not matched to a gene. The CDR3 is made up of 15 amino acids. CDR3: CASSLTGDSNQPQHF. CDR3 DNA: TGCGCCAGCAGCTTGACAGGGGATAGCAATCAGCCCCAGCATTTT.

This chain connects TRBV27 to TRBJ1-1; tentatively, D is TRBD1 (5 bases). CDR3 length equals 12 residues. Trimming left V 11 bases short and J 1 base short, with 11 bases between. Germline assignment: CDR1 MNHEY and CDR2 SMNVEV (reference sequence). This CDR3 is CAAGPQNTEAFF. CDR3 bases: TGTGCCGCAGGGCCCCAGAACACTGAAGCTTTCTTT.

The genes are TRBV2 and TRBJ2-1, with 8 bases that match TRBD2. The CDR3 is 15 residues long. The germline gives CDR1 SNHLY, CDR2 FYNNEI. The V gene end was trimmed by 3 bases and the J gene end by 6 bases; junction bases not matched to a gene: 7. CDR3 nucleotides: TGTGCCAGCAGTGACGGGGGGGCTCTGCCCAATGAGCAGTTCTTC. It specifies CASSDGGALPNEQFF.

The chain combines TRBV30 with TRBJ1-1; the D gene is possibly TRBD1 (5 bases). This CDR3 comprises 13 residues. Germline CDR1 and CDR2: GTSNPN and SVGIG (reference sequence). V was shortened by 4 bases and J by 1 base, with 10 bases between the two germline ends. CDR3 sequence: CAWIGGRNTEAFF. The CDR3 region has the DNA TGTGCCTGGATCGGGGGTAGGAACACTGAAGCTTTCTTT.

This clone was picked up a small number of times. CDR3 sequence: CASSLASMNTEAFF. The CDR3 bases are TGCGCCAGCAGCTTGGCAAGCATGAACACTGAAGCTTTCTTT. J is TRBJ1-1 and V is TRBV5-1; D unclear. V shed 0 bases and J shed 0 bases, with 6 bases lying between them. Germline CDR1 is SGHRS and CDR2 is YFSETQ. The length of the CDR3 is 14 residues. Drawing the rest from reference TRBV5-1 and TRBJ1-1, the complete variable domain is KAGVTQTPRYLIKTRGQQVTLSCSPISGHRSVSWYQQTPGQGLQFLFEYFSETQRNKGNFPGRFSGRQFSNSRSEMNVSTLELGDSALYLCASSLASMNTEAFFGQGTRLTVV.